The source of this TCR beta chain is a study of blood T cell repertoires in COVID-19. Assay: immunoSEQ multiplex PCR; the TCRdb copy retains only in-frame clones and omits some. The data show about 260,000 clones, around nine tenths seen once. Sample: peripheral blood. The TCR comes from a man aged 25 to 40 with active or convalescent COVID-19.

The CDR3 is CASSYLRGGRDEQFF. The CDR3 DNA reads as TGTGCCAGCAGTTACTTGCGGGGGGGCCGGGATGAGCAGTTCTTC. The chain is built from TRBV6-5 and TRBJ2-1, with TRBD2 identical over 9 bases. With V trimmed by 1 base and J by 8 bases, 6 bases remained unmatched. Germline V CDR1 and CDR2: MNHEY, SVGAGI. The CDR3 has 15 residues.